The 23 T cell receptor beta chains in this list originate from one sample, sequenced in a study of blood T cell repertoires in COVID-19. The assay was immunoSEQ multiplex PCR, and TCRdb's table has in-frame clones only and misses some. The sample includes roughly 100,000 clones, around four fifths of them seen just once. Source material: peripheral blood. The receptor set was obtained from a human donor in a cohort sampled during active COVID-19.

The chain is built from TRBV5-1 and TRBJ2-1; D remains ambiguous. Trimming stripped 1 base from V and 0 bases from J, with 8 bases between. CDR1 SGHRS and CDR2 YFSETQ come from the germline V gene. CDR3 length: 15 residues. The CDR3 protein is CASSLLSLSYNEQFF. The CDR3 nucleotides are TGCGCCAGCAGCTTGCTGTCCCTCTCCTACAATGAGCAGTTCTTC.

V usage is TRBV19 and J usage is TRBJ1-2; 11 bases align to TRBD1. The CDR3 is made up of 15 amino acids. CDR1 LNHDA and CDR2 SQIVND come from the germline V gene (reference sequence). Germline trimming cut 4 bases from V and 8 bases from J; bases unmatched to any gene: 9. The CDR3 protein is CASSKLGQGGGGYTF. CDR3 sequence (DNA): TGTGCCAGTAGTAAATTGGGACAGGGGGGTGGAGGCTACACCTTC.

This CDR3 reads CASRPGGSTEAFF. The CDR3 nucleotides read TGTGCCAGCAGACCCGGGGGGTCCACTGAAGCTTTCTTT. The chain has TRBV6-6 and TRBJ1-1, with a tentative D call TRBD1 (5 bases). V dropped 6 bases and J dropped 4 bases, with 12 bases sitting between them. The CDR3 extends over 13 amino acids. Germline CDR1 MNHNY, CDR2 SVGAGI (reference sequence).

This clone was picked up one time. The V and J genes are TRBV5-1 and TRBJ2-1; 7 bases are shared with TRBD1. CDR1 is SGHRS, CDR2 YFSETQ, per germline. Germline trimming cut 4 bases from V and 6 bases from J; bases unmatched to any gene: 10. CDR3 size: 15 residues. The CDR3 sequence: CASSPRDRRGNEQFF. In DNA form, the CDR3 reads TGCGCCAGCAGCCCCCGGGACAGAAGGGGCAATGAGCAGTTCTTC. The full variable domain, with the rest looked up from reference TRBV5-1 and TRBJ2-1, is KAGVTQTPRYLIKTRGQQVTLSCSPISGHRSVSWYQQTPGQGLQFLFEYFSETQRNKGNFPGRFSGRQFSNSRSEMNVSTLELGDSALYLCASSPRDRRGNEQFFGPGTRLTVL.

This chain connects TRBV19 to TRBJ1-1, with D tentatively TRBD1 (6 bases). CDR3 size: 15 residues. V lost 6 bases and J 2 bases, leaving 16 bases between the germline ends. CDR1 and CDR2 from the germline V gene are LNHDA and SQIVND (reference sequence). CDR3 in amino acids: CASRLGGALNTEAFF. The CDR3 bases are TGTGCCAGTAGGCTCGGGGGGGCCCTTAACACTGAAGCTTTCTTT.

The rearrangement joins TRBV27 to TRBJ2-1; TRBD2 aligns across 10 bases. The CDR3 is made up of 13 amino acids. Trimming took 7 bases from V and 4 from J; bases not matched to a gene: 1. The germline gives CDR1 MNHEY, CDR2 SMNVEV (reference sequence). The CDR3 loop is CASTSGGYNEQFF. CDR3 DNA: TGTGCCAGCACTAGCGGGGGATACAATGAGCAGTTCTTC.

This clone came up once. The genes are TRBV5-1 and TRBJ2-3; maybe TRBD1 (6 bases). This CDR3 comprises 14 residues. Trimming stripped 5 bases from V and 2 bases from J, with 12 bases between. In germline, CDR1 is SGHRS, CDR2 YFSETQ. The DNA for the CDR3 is TGCGCCAGCAGTCGAGACAGGATCACAGATACGCAGTATTTT. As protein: CASSRDRITDTQYF.

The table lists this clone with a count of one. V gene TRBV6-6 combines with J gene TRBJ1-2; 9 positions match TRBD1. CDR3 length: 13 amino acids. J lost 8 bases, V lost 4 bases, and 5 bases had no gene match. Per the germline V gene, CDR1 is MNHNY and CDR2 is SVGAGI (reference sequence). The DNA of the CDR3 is TGTGCCAGCAGTTGGGACAGGGCCAAAGGCTACACCTTC. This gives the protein CASSWDRAKGYTF.

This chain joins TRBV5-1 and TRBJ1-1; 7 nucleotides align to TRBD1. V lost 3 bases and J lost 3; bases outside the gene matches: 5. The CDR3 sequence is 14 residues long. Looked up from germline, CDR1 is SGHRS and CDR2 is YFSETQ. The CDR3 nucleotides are TGCGCCAGCAGCTCTGGGACAGTAGACACTGAAGCTTTCTTT. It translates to CASSSGTVDTEAFF.

The CDR3 nucleotides are TGTGCCAGCAGTTACGCCGTGCGATCGGGACAGGGCCACCTCGGGCAGTACTTC. It specifies CASSYAVRSGQGHLGQYF. The genes are TRBV6-2 or TRBV6-3 and TRBJ2-7, with TRBD1 matching over 9 bases. The junction had 20 bases not matched to a gene; V was cut back by 2 bases and J by 9 bases. The CDR3 runs 18 residues. CDR1 is MNHEY, CDR2 SVGEGT, per germline.

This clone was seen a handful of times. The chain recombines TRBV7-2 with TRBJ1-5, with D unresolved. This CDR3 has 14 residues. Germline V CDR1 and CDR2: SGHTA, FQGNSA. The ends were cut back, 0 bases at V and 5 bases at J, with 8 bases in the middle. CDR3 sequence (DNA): TGTGCCAGCAGCTTAGCGGCAGGTTATCAGCCCCAGCATTTT. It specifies CASSLAAGYQPQHF.

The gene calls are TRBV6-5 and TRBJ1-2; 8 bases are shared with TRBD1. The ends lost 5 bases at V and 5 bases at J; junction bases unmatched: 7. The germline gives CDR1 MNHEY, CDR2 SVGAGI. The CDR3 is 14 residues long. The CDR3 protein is CASSPDRGGYGYTF. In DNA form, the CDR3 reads TGTGCCAGCAGTCCCGACAGGGGTGGGTATGGCTACACCTTC.

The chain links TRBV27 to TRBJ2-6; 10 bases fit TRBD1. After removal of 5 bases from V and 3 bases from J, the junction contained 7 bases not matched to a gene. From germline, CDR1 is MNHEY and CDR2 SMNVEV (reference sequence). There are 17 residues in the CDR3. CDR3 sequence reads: CASSPGTGAIGANVLTF. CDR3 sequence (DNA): TGTGCCAGCAGTCCCGGGACAGGGGCCATTGGGGCCAACGTCCTGACTTTC.

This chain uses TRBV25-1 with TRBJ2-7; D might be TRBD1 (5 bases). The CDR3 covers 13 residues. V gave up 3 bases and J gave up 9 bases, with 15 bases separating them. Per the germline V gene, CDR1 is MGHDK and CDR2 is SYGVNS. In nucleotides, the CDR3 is TGTGCCAGCAGTGATGGGGCTAGGGTACGGCAGTACTTC. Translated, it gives CASSDGARVRQYF.

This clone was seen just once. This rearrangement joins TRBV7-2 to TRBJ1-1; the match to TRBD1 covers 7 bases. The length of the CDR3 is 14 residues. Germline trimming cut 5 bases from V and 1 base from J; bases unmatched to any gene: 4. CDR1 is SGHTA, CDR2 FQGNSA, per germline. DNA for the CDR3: TGTGCCAGCAGCACCCGACAGGGGAACACTGAAGCTTTCTTT. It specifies CASSTRQGNTEAFF.

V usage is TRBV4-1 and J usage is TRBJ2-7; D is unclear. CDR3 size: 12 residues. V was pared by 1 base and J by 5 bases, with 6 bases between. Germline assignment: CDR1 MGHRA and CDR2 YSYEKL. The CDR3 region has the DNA TGCGCCAGCAGCCAAGGACTTGACGAGCAGTACTTC. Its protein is CASSQGLDEQYF.

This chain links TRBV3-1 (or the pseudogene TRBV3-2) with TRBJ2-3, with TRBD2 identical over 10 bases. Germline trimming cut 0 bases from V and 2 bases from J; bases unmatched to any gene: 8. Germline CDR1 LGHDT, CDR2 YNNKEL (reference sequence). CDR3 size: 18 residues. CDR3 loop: CASSQDRASGGHTDTQYF. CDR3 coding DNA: TGTGCCAGCAGCCAAGATAGGGCTAGCGGGGGCCACACAGATACGCAGTATTTT.

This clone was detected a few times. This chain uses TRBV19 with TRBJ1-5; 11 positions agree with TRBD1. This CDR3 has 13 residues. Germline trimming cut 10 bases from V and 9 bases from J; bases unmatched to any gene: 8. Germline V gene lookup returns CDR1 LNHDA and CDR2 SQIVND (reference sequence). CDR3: CATGQGAPRPQHF. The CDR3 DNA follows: TGTGCCACCGGACAGGGGGCTCCGCGGCCCCAGCATTTT.

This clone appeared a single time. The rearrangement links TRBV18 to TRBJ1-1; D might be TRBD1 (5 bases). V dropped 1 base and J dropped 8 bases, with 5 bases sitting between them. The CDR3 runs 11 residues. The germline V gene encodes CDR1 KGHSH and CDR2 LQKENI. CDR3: CASSPRGEAFF. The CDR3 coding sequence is TGTGCCAGCTCACCACGGGGCGAAGCTTTCTTT.

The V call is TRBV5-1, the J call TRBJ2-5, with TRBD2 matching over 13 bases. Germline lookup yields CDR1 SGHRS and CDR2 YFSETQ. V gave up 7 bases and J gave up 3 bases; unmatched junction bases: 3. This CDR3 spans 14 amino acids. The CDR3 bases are TGCGCCAGCCGACTAGCGGGGGGCGAAGAGACCCAGTACTTC. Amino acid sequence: CASRLAGGEETQYF.

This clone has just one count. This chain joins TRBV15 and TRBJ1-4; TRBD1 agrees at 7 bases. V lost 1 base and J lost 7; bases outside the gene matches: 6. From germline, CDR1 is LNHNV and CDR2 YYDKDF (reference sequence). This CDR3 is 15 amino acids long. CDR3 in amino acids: CATSRGATGVEKLFF. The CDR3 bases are TGTGCCACCAGCAGAGGGGCTACAGGGGTTGAAAAACTGTTTTTT.

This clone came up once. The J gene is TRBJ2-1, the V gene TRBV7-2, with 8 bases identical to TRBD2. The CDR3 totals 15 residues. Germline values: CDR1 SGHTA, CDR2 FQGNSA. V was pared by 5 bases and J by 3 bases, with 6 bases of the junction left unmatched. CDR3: CASSPAAGVYNEQFF. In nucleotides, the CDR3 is TGTGCCAGCAGCCCGGCAGCGGGGGTCTACAATGAGCAGTTCTTC.

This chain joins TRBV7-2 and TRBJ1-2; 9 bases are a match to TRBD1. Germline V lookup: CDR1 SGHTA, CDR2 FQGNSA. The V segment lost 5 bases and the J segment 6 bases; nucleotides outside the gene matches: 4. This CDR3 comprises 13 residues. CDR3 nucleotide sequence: TGTGCCAGCAGCCCGGGACAGGGAAATGGCTACACCTTC. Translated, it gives CASSPGQGNGYTF.